This T cell receptor (beta chain) derives from a study of tumor and adjacent non-tumor tissue in lung cancer. The template was RNA from unsorted bulk tissue. Three rounds of nested PCR, following a modified ARM-PCR protocol, produced the TCRbeta library. TCRdb independently ran MiXCR on the multiplex PCR reads; one entry per CDR3 protein. The sample includes about 82,000 distinct CDR3 sequences, around 77% seen only once; the top ten take roughly 12%. Study findings and constraints: Tumor tissue had significantly higher TCR diversity than normal lung. Top 100 clones took a larger repertoire share in normal lung. Patients with more diverse tumor TCRs had worse survival.

As concerns this clonotype: The antigen remains unidentified. Lacking the conserved final phenylalanine or tryptophan, this CDR3 likely reflects a read error. It is unclear where the CDR3 begins or ends on the DNA, so no DNA is shown, and the CDR3 is as TCRdb lists it.

The TCR originated in a woman in her forties or fifties with non-small cell lung cancer. Material: lung tumor tissue.

The CDR3 region is CASSHDLTSNQPRHY. The chain has TRBV4-2 and TRBJ1-5. The germline V gene encodes CDR1 LGHNA and CDR2 YNFKEQ. The CDR3 comprises 15 residues, both ends counted.